Presented here are 22 T cell receptor beta chains from one specimen sequenced in a study of identical twins. TCRdb analysed the 5' RACE reads with MiXCR anew, one entry per CDR3 protein. Here the sample spans approximately 600,000 distinct CDR3 sequences, around 7.5% being singletons. This same sample was also part of a study on yellow fever vaccine responses in identical twins.

Material for sequencing was PBMCs. The receptors were sampled from a woman between 18 and 29 years old in good health.

This clonotype was detected only a few times. The rearrangement uses TRBV7-2 and TRBJ2-7, with D possibly matching TRBD2 (5 bases). V lost 4 bases to trimming and J lost 5 bases, with 12 bases between them. The CDR3 is 13 amino acids. Germline values: CDR1 SGHTA, CDR2 FQGNSA. CDR3 nucleotide sequence: TGTGCCAGCAGCTCATCAAGGGAGCACGAGCAGTACTTC. Protein product: CASSSSREHEQYF.

The chain employs TRBV27 and TRBJ2-7; TRBD1 agrees at 8 bases. The V segment lost 6 bases and the J segment 2 bases; nucleotides outside the gene matches: 9. Germline values: CDR1 MNHEY, CDR2 SMNVEV (reference sequence). This CDR3 is 15 amino acids long. The CDR3 DNA reads as TGTGCCAGCAGAACCTGGGACAGGACTACCTACGAGCAGTACTTC. It yields the protein CASRTWDRTTYEQYF.

This clonotype was detected a few times. This chain joins TRBV5-1 and TRBJ2-2, with 14 bases identical to TRBD2. The germline V gene encodes CDR1 SGHRS and CDR2 YFSETQ. This CDR3 spans 17 amino acids. Germline trimming cut 4 bases from V and 4 bases from J; bases unmatched to any gene: 6. The CDR3 region is CASSKGLAGVGTGELFF. CDR3 nucleotide sequence: TGCGCCAGCAGCAAGGGACTAGCGGGAGTAGGCACCGGGGAGCTGTTTTTT.

This clonotype was seen many times. The V gene is TRBV29-1, the J gene TRBJ2-1; 12 bases match TRBD2. In germline, CDR1 is SQVTM, CDR2 ANQGSEA. There are 18 residues in the CDR3. Trimming took 6 bases from V and 0 from J; bases not matched to a gene: 12. CDR3 sequence (DNA): TGCAGCGTCAATCGACTAGCGGGGGCCCTCGCCTCCTACAATGAGCAGTTCTTC. Residues: CSVNRLAGALASYNEQFF.

This clonotype showed up many times. This chain links TRBV2 with TRBJ1-4; D not certain. This CDR3 has 15 amino acids. Germline V gene sequence: CDR1 SNHLY, CDR2 FYNNEI. The V gene lost 3 bases and the J gene lost 0 bases, with 8 bases spanning the gap. The CDR3 protein is CASSDRGATNEKLFF. DNA of the CDR3: TGTGCCAGCAGTGATAGAGGTGCAACTAATGAAAAACTGTTTTTT.

V gene TRBV10-2 combines with J gene TRBJ1-6; D is uncertain. CDR3 length: 16 amino acids. Trimming shortened V by 3 bases and J by 0 bases, and 9 bases separated the two germline ends. Per germline, CDR1 WSHSY and CDR2 SAAADI. Written as DNA, the CDR3 is TGCGCCAGCAGTGAAGCTCTGAGCTCCTATAATTCACCCCTCCACTTT. Its translation: CASSEALSSYNSPLHF.

This clonotype came up a few times. The V and J genes are TRBV20-1 and TRBJ2-2; D is uncertain. This CDR3 is 16 amino acids long. Trimming removed 1 base at V and 1 base at J, with 13 bases between. CDR1 DFQATT and CDR2 SNEGSKA come from the germline V gene (reference sequence). The CDR3 is CSARGRLAKNTGELFF. Here the CDR3 DNA reads TGCAGTGCTAGAGGCAGACTCGCAAAGAACACCGGGGAGCTGTTTTTT.

This clonotype was observed a few times. The rearrangement links TRBV25-1 to TRBJ2-1; 10 bases fit TRBD1. V was pared by 5 bases and J by 7 bases, with 14 bases of the junction left unmatched. Germline lookup yields CDR1 MGHDK and CDR2 SYGVNS. The CDR3 spans 17 residues. The CDR3 DNA sequence: TGTGCCAGCAGTCTCCAAGCCGGGGGACAGGGGTGGAATGAGCAGTTCTTC. It translates to CASSLQAGGQGWNEQFF.

This clonotype was recorded a few times. The chain couples TRBV2 to TRBJ1-5, with D unresolved. There are 13 residues in the CDR3. V was shortened by 3 bases and J by 6 bases, with 9 bases between the two germline ends. Germline V lookup: CDR1 SNHLY, CDR2 FYNNEI. The chain's CDR3 is CASSDDTTQPQHF. CDR3 coding DNA: TGTGCCAGCAGTGATGATACAACTCAGCCCCAGCATTTT.

This clonotype turned up a few times. V gene TRBV7-8 combines with J gene TRBJ2-2; TRBD1 is a possible D gene (6 bases). This CDR3 contains 15 residues. Per germline, CDR1 SGHVS and CDR2 FQNEAQ. The V and J ends lost 5 bases and 3 bases respectively, with 13 bases between them. The CDR3 DNA is TGTGCCAGCAGCCCCGTCGGGACATACACCGGGGAGCTGTTTTTT. Its protein is CASSPVGTYTGELFF.

This clonotype was seen at least ten times. V and J are TRBV2 and TRBJ1-2; 7 bases match TRBD1. From germline, CDR1 is SNHLY and CDR2 FYNNEI. Losses at the gene ends were 6 bases for V and 1 base for J; bases not matched to a gene: 5. CDR3 length: 14 amino acids. The CDR3 reads CASRQGRDNYGYTF. The CDR3 bases are TGTGCCAGCAGACAGGGGAGAGATAACTATGGCTACACCTTC.

This clonotype was counted only a few times. J is TRBJ2-7 and V is TRBV4-2; TRBD2 matches 7 bases. With V trimmed by 0 bases and J by 4 bases, 9 bases remained unmatched. Germline CDR1 reads LGHNA; CDR2 reads YNFKEQ. This CDR3 is built from 16 residues. The CDR3 nucleotides are TGTGCCAGCAGCCAAGATCACGAGGCGGGAGCTTACGAGCAGTACTTC. As protein: CASSQDHEAGAYEQYF.

This clonotype was counted at least ten times. In DNA, the CDR3 is TGTGCCATCAGTGAGTCGTCTGGTGGGAACATTCAGTACTTC. It encodes CAISESSGGNIQYF. V gene TRBV10-3 combines with J gene TRBJ2-4, with D hard to call. CDR3 length: 14 amino acids. Germline CDR1 is ENHRY and CDR2 is SYGVKD. Trimming left V 0 bases short and J 7 bases short, with 10 bases between.

This chain joins TRBV5-1 and TRBJ1-6; a possible D gene is TRBD1 (5 bases). V shed 1 base and J shed 5 bases, with 7 bases lying between them. CDR1 and CDR2 (germline): SGHRS, YFSETQ. CDR3 length: 14 amino acids. CDR3 amino acids: CASSLSGNNSPLHF. In DNA, the CDR3 is TGCGCCAGCAGCTTGTCAGGGAATAATTCACCCCTCCACTTT.

This clonotype is a singleton in its sample. V is TRBV19 and J is TRBJ1-2; D unresolved. The V end was cut by 4 bases, the J end by 5 bases, with 26 bases between. Germline V gene data show CDR1 as LNHDA and CDR2 as SQIVND (reference sequence). The CDR3 spans 18 residues. The CDR3 DNA sequence: TGTGCCAGTAGTACCATTGTTCGGGAGATACAACGCCGATATGGCTACACCTTC. Amino acids: CASSTIVREIQRRYGYTF.

The chain is built from TRBV7-8 and TRBJ1-4; no clear D. The germline CDR1 and CDR2 sequences are SGHVS and FQNEAQ. The CDR3 extends over 14 amino acids. V lost 1 base to trimming and J lost 7 bases, with 10 bases between them. CDR3 residues: CASSLGRSGEKLFF. The CDR3 DNA is TGTGCCAGCAGCTTAGGACGGTCGGGTGAAAAACTGTTTTTT.

This clonotype was detected many times. The chain recombines TRBV15 with TRBJ1-6; unclear D gene. V dropped 7 bases and J dropped 13 bases, with 14 bases sitting between them. Germline loops: CDR1 LNHNV, CDR2 YYDKDF (reference sequence). CDR3 size: 12 residues. The CDR3 DNA sequence: TGTGCCACCAACGATCTAATAGGGCCCCTCCACTTT. Translating gives CATNDLIGPLHF.

The table lists this clonotype with a few counts. This rearrangement joins TRBV27 to TRBJ2-1, with 8 bases fitting TRBD2. Germline values: CDR1 MNHEY, CDR2 SMNVEV (reference sequence). V was pared by 2 bases and J by 3 bases, with 9 bases of the junction left unmatched. This CDR3 is built from 17 residues. CDR3 loop: CASSLVSGATHYNEQFF. The CDR3 region has the DNA TGTGCCAGCAGTTTAGTTAGCGGGGCAACACACTACAATGAGCAGTTCTTC.

The rearrangement joins TRBV7-8 to TRBJ2-2; TRBD2 matches 7 bases. Germline V gene sequence: CDR1 SGHVS, CDR2 FQNEAQ. CDR3 length equals 17 residues. V dropped 5 bases and J dropped 2; count of bases not matched to a gene: 11. Here the CDR3 DNA reads TGTGCCAGCAGCGCGATGCTCCGCGGGGGTAACACCGGGGAGCTGTTTTTT. Residues: CASSAMLRGGNTGELFF. The full variable domain, rest sourced from reference TRBV7-8 and TRBJ2-2, is GAGVSQSPRYKVAKRGQDVALRCDPISGHVSLFWYQQALGQGPEFLTYFQNEAQLDKSGLPSDRFFAERPEGSVSTLKIQRTQQEDSAVYLCASSAMLRGGNTGELFFGEGSRLTVL.

This clonotype was seen a few times. The genes are TRBV6-2 or TRBV6-3 and TRBJ2-7; 11 nucleotides line up with TRBD2. Germline trimming cut 6 bases from V and 2 bases from J; bases unmatched to any gene: 12. The CDR3 extends over 17 amino acids. Germline CDR1 and CDR2: MNHEY and SVGEGT. CDR3 in amino acids: CASSPGTSGRGAYEQYF. In DNA, the CDR3 is TGTGCCAGCAGCCCCGGGACTAGCGGAAGGGGAGCCTACGAGCAGTACTTC.

This sequence joins TRBV5-1 and TRBJ2-7, with a possible D match to TRBD1 (5 bases). CDR1 SGHRS and CDR2 YFSETQ come from the germline V gene. V lost 4 bases and J lost 0, with 11 bases in between. This CDR3 has 14 residues. Here the CDR3 DNA reads TGCGCCAGCAGCGTGGACACGAGCTCCTACGAGCAGTACGTC. Protein: CASSVDTSSYEQYV.

This clonotype was counted a few times. The chain has TRBV20-1 and TRBJ2-1; 10 bases fit TRBD2. This CDR3 spans 17 amino acids. Losses at the gene ends were 7 bases for V and 2 bases for J; bases not matched to a gene: 14. CDR1 and CDR2 (germline): DFQATT, SNEGSKA (reference sequence). CDR3 in DNA: TGCAGTGTACCCAGGGTAGCGGGGGGTGCGGCCTACAATGAGCAGTTCTTC. Protein product: CSVPRVAGGAAYNEQFF.